This TCR beta chain was captured by sequencing in a study of blood T cell repertoires in COVID-19. Germline V gives CDR1 SEHNR, CDR2 FQNEAQ (reference sequence). This CDR3 is 17 amino acids long. V shed 1 base and J 6 bases; nucleotides not matched to a gene: 9. Measured with immunoSEQ multiplex PCR; TCRdb has only the in-frame clones, and not every one. The sample has 330,000 or so clones, over 85% seen once; the top ten hold 3.9%. Specimen: peripheral blood. The TCR comes from a woman aged 60 to 75 with COVID-19, enrolled during active disease. The chain has TRBV7-9 and TRBJ2-2; 9 nucleotides match TRBD1. The CDR3 region is CASSLGPGTGTSGELFF. The CDR3 DNA reads TGTGCCAGCAGCTTAGGGCCTGGGACAGGGACCTCCGGGGAGCTGTTTTTT.